The rows below give T cell receptor beta chains drawn from one sample of a study of shared clonotypes between healthy human individuals. Sequenced by immunoSEQ multiplex PCR; TCRdb stores in-frame clones only, minus some. The data contain fewer than 600,000 clones, approximately 79% of them singletons. The sequencing sample was made of PBMCs. All receptors derive from a woman aged 40 to 50 in good health. Some clones in this sample may be carry-over from other donors' samples. CDR3s include the opening cysteine and the closing phenylalanine or tryptophan. D genes are given only for firm matches. The size of a clone is reported for some rows only, either as once, few or many, or as a class for expanded clones.

V	D	size	J	DNA	CDR3
TRBV19	-	-	TRBJ1-1	TGTGCCAGTAGTATAGTCGGGGTTTCCACTGAAGCTTTCTTT	CASSIVGVSTEAFF
TRBV28	-	-	TRBJ2-4	TGTGCCAGCAGTTCGCCGGAGGGCATTCAGTACTTC	CASSSPEGIQYF
TRBV18	-	once	TRBJ1-5	TGTGCCAGCTCGGAAAACACGCCGAATAGCAATCAGCCCCAGCATTTT	CASSENTPNSNQPQHF
TRBV7-9	-	-	TRBJ1-5	TGTGCCAGCAGCTTAACGGGGTCTAATCAGCCCCAGCATTTT	CASSLTGSNQPQHF
TRBV18	TRBD2	once	TRBJ2-7	TGTGCCAGCTCACCAGGACTAGCGGGAGGAAGGGGCGAGCAGTACTTC	CASSPGLAGGRGEQYF
TRBV29-1	TRBD1	-	TRBJ1-1	TGCAGCGGGGGACAGTCTGAAGCTTTCTTT	CSGGQSEAFF
TRBV9	TRBD1	-	TRBJ2-3	TGTGCCAGCAGCCCCCGGGACAGGGGCGCAGATACGCAGTATTTT	CASSPRDRGADTQYF
TRBV28	TRBD1	-	TRBJ1-2	TGTGCCAGCACCGCTGGACAGGGTCGGGCTGGCTACACCTTC	CASTAGQGRAGYTF
TRBV7-8	TRBD1	-	TRBJ2-6	TGTGCCAGCAGCTTAGTAGGACAGGGACGCTCTGGGGCCAACGTCCTGACTTTC	CASSLVGQGRSGANVLTF
TRBV28	TRBD2	-	TRBJ2-7	TGTGCCAGCAGTTTAAATCCGGGAGGACCCTACGAGCAGTACTTC	CASSLNPGGPYEQYF
TRBV20-1	-	-	TRBJ2-3	TGCAGTGCTAGGGCATTAGATACGCAGTATTTT	CSARALDTQYF
TRBV5-6	TRBD2	once	TRBJ2-1	TGTGCCAGCAGCTTGGAGCCTAGCGGATACAATGAGCAGTTCTTC	CASSLEPSGYNEQFF
TRBV27	TRBD1	-	TRBJ1-5	TGTGCCAGCAGTATATTACAGGGGCAGCCCCAGCATTTT	CASSILQGQPQHF
TRBV30	-	few	TRBJ1-1	TGTGCCTGGGGTGTGGGTTACACTGAAGCTTTCTTT	CAWGVGYTEAFF
TRBV27	-	few	TRBJ2-7	TGTGCCAGCAGTTTCGGATCGGCCTACGAGCAGTACTTC	CASSFGSAYEQYF